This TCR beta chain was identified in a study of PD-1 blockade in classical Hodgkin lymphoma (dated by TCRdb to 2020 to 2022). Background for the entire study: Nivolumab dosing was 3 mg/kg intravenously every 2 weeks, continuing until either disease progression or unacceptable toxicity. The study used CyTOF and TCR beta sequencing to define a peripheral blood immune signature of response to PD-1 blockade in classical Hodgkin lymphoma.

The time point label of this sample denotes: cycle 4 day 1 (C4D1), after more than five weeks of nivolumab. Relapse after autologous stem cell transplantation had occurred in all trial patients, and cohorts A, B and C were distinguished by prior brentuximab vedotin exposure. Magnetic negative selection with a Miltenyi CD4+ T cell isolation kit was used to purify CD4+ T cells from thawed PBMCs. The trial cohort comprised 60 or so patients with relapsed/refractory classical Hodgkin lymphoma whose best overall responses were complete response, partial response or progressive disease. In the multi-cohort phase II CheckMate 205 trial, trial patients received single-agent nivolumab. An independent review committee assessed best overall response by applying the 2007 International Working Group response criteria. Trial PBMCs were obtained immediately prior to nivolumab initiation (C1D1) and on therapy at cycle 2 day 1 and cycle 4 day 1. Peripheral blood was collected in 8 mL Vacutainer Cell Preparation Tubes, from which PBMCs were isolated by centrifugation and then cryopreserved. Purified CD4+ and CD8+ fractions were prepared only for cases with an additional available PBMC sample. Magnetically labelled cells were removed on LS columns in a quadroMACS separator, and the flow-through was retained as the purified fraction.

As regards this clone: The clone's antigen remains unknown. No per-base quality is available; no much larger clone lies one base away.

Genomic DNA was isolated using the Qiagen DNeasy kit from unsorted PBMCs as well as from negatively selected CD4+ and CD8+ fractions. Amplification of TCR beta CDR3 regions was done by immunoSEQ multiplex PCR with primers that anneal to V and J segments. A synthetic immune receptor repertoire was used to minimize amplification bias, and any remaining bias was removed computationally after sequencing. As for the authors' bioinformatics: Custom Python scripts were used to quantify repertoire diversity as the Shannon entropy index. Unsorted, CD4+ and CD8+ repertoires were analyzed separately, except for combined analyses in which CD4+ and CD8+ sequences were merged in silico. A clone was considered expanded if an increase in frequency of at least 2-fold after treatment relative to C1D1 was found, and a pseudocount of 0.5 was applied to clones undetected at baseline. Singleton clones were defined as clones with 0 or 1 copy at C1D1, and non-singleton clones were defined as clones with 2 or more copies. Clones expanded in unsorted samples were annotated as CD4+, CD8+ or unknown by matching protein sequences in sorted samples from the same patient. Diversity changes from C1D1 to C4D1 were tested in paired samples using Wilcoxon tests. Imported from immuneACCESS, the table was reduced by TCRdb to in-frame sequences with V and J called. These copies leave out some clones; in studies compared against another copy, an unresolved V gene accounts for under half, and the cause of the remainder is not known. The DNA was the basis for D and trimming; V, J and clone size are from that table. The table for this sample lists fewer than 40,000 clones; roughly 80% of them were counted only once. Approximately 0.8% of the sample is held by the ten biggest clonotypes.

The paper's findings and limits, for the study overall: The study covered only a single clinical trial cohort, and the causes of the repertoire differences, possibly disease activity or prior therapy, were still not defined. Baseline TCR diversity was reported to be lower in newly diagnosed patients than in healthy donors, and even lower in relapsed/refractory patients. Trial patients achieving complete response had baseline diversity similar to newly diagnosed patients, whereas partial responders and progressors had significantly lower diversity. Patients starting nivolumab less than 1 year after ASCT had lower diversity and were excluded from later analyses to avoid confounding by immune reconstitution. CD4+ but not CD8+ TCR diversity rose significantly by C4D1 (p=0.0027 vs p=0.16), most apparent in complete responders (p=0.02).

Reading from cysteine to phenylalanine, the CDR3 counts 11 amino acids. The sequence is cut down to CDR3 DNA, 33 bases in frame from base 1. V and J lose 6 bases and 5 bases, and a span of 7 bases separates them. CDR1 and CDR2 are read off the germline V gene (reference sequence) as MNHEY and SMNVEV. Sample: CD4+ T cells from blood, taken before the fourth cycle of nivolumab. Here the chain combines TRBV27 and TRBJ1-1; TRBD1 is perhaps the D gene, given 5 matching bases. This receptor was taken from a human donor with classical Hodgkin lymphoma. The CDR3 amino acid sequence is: CASRGRTEAFF. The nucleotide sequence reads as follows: TGTGCCAGCAGGGGACGTACTGAAGCTTTCTTT.